This passage covers 5 T cell receptor beta chains from one sample sequenced in a study of blood T cell repertoires in COVID-19. Method: immunoSEQ multiplex PCR; TCRdb's copy keeps in-frame clones and lacks some. The table shows roughly 230,000 clones, with around four fifths occurring only once. The sample was peripheral blood. The receptor set was obtained from a man between 35 and 55 years old with active or convalescent COVID-19.

The gene calls are TRBV6-5 and TRBJ1-1; 7 bases agree with TRBD1. Germline CDR1 and CDR2: MNHEY and SVGAGI. After removal of 6 bases from V and 7 bases from J, the junction contained 11 bases not matched to a gene. This CDR3 contains 14 residues. The DNA for the CDR3 is TGTGCCAGCAGACCAGACAGGGAAAGGGATGAAGCTTTCTTT. Translating it yields CASRPDRERDEAFF.

The chain recombines TRBV27 with TRBJ1-2; the D gene is possibly TRBD1 (6 bases). Germline V gene data show CDR1 as MNHEY and CDR2 as SMNVEV (reference sequence). V was shortened by 3 bases and J by 4 bases, with 12 bases between the two germline ends. The CDR3 runs to 14 residues. The CDR3 coding sequence is TGTGCCAGCAGTTTGACCGGGACAACCTATGGCTACACCTTC. Translation: CASSLTGTTYGYTF.

J is TRBJ1-2 and V is TRBV2; no clear D gene. The germline V gene has CDR1 SNHLY and CDR2 FYNNEI. Trimming pared 7 bases from V and 8 bases from J, leaving 20 bases between. This CDR3 contains 14 residues. Written as DNA, the CDR3 is TGTGCCAGCATGGTGGACGCAGTAACTAGGGGCTACACCTTC. This sequence encodes CASMVDAVTRGYTF. Filled out from reference TRBV2 and TRBJ1-2, the complete variable domain reads EPEVTQTPSHQVTQMGQEVILRCVPISNHLYFYWYRQILGQKVEFLVSFYNNEISEKSEIFDDQFSVERPDGSNFTLKIRSTKLEDSAMYFCASMVDAVTRGYTFGSGTRLTVV.

V is TRBV21-1 and J is TRBJ1-2; the D call in the table, TRBD1, was not verified against the DNA. TRBV21-1 corresponds to a pseudogene. This CDR3 has 17 residues. The CDR3 is CASRGSGTKRPYYGYTF. DNA of the CDR3: TGTGCCAGCAGGGGCTCCGGGACAAAAAGACCCTATTATGGCTACACCTTC.

The chain uses TRBV30 and TRBJ2-3; 7 nucleotides agree with TRBD1. Trimming removed 1 base from V and 7 bases from J; junction bases left unmatched: 2. This CDR3 spans 12 amino acids. Germline-derived CDR1 and CDR2 are GTSNPN and SVGIG (reference sequence). The CDR3 is CAWSAGGYTQYF. DNA of the CDR3: TGTGCCTGGAGTGCAGGGGGATATACGCAGTATTTT.